This T cell receptor beta chain derives from a study of T cell responses to AZD1222 COVID-19 vaccine. A note on this clone: No antigen is known for it.

Trimming stripped 5 bases from V and 6 bases from J, with 13 bases between. Germline lookup yields CDR1 SEHNR and CDR2 FQNEAQ (reference sequence). The CDR3 has 13 residues. Study-wide points: Reportedly, nearly half the spike-specific TCRs target unmutated variant regions.

Produced via immunoSEQ multiplex PCR; TCRdb's table is partial and in-frame only. Seen here are about 110,000 clones, around 83% observed once, and the top ten hold under 4%. Sample: peripheral blood, taken on day 0 of AZD1222 vaccination. The gene calls are TRBV7-9 and TRBJ1-1; perhaps TRBD1 as D (6 bases). This TCR came from an adult in good health. CDR3 in DNA: TGTGCCAGCAGCCCTCTGGGGGGCCCTGAAGCTTTCTTT. Translation gives CASSPLGGPEAFF. Using reference TRBV7-9 and TRBJ1-1 for the parts outside the CDR3, the full variable domain is DTGVSQNPRHKITKRGQNVTFRCDPISEHNRLYWYRQTLGQGPEFLTYFQNEAQLEKSRLLSDRFSAERPKGSFSTLEIQRTEQGDSAMYLCASSPLGGPEAFFGQGTRLTVV.